This T cell receptor beta chain is from a study of T cell responses to AZD1222 COVID-19 vaccine. Assay used: immunoSEQ multiplex PCR; TCRdb lists only in-frame clones, some missing. The sample lists fewer than 200,000 clones; around 94% were seen once. Study observations and caveats: Repertoires were sampled only after the peak T cell response.

This clone was counted once. No antigen is known for it. The CDR3 contains 13 residues. The V gene end was trimmed by 8 bases and the J gene end by 4 bases; junction bases not matched to a gene: 3. Germline V gives CDR1 MNHEY, CDR2 SVGAGI. This chain connects TRBV6-5 to TRBJ1-5; TRBD1 matches 9 bases. The sequenced sample was peripheral blood, obtained 28 days after the second AZD1222 dose. The clonotype originates from an adult who received the AZD1222 COVID-19 vaccine. Here the CDR3 reads CASAGQGNQPQHF. The CDR3 DNA sequence: TGTGCCAGCGCAGGACAGGGGAATCAGCCCCAGCATTTT.